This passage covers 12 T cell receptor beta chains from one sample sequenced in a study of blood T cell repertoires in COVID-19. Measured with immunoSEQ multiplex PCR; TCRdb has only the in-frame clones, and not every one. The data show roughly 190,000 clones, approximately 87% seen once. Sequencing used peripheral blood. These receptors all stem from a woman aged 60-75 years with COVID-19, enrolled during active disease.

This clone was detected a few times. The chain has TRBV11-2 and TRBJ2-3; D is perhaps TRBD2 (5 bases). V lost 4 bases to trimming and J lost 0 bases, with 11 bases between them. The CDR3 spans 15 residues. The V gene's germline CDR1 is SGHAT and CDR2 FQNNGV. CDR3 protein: CASSSQSGSTDTQYF. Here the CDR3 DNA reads TGTGCCAGCAGCTCTCAGAGCGGCAGCACAGATACGCAGTATTTT.

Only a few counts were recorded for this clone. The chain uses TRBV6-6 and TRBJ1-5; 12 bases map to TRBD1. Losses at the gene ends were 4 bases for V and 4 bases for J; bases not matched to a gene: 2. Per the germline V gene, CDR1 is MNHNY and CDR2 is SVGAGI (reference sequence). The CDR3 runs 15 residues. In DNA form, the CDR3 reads TGTGCCAGCAGTTTGGGACAGGGGGCGAATCAGCCCCAGCATTTT. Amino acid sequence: CASSLGQGANQPQHF.

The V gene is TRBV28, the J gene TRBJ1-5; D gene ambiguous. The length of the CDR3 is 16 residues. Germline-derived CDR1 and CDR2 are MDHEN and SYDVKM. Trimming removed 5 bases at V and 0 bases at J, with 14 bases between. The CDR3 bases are TGTGCCAGCAGTGTCCCCGGAGGGCCTAGCAATCAGCCCCAGCATTTT. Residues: CASSVPGGPSNQPQHF.

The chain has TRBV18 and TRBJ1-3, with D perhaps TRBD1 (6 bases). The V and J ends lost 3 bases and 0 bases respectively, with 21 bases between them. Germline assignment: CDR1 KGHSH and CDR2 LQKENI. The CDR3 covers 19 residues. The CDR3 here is CASSPLAQGQQSSGNTIYF. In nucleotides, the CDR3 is TGTGCCAGCTCACCGTTGGCCCAGGGGCAACAAAGCTCTGGAAACACCATATATTTT.

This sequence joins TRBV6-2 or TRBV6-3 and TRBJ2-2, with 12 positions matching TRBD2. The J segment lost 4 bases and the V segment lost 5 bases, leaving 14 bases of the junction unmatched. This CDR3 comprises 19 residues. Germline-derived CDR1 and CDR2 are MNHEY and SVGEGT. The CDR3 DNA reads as TGTGCCAGCAGTAAGCCCGGGACTAGCGGGCGTGGGGTCACCGGGGAGCTGTTTTTT. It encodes CASSKPGTSGRGVTGELFF.

The CDR3 here is CASSQVVKTGELFF. CDR3 coding DNA: TGCGCCAGCAGCCAAGTTGTTAAAACCGGGGAGCTGTTTTTT. The chain joins TRBV4-3 to TRBJ2-2; D gene unclear. Germline CDR1 LGHNA, CDR2 YSLEER. V lost 1 base and J lost 5, with 8 bases in between. CDR3 length: 14 amino acids.

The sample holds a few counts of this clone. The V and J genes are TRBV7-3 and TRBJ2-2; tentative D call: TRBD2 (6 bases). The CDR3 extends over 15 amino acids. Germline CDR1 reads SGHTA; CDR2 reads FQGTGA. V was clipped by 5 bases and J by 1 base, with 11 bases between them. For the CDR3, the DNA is TGTGCCAGCAGCCCGCCGGGACTGAACACCGGGGAGCTGTTTTTT. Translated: CASSPPGLNTGELFF.

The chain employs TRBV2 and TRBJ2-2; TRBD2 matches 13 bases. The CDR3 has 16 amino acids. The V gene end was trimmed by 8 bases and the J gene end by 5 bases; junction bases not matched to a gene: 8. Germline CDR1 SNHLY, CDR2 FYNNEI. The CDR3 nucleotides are TGTGCCAGCGGAGGGGGACTAGCGGGAAAGACCGGGGAGCTGTTTTTT. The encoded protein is CASGGGLAGKTGELFF.

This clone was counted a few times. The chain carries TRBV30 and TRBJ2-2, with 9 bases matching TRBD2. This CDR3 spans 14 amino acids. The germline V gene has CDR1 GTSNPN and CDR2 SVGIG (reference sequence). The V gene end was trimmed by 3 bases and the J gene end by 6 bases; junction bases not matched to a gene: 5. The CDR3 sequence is CAWRTAGGSGELFF. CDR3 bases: TGTGCCTGGAGGACAGCGGGAGGTTCCGGGGAGCTGTTTTTT. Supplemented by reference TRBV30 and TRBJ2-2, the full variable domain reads SQTIHQWPATLVQPVGSPLSLECTVEGTSNPNLYWYRQAAGRGLQLLFYSVGIGQISSEVPQNLSASRPQDRQFILSSKKLLLSDSGFYLCAWRTAGGSGELFFGEGSRLTVL.

CDR3 DNA sequence: TGTGCCAGTAACAGGGGTTCTAGGAATCAGCCCCAGCATTTT. Amino acid sequence: CASNRGSRNQPQHF. The chain links TRBV19 to TRBJ1-5; 7 bases fit TRBD1. CDR3 size: 14 residues. From germline, CDR1 is LNHDA and CDR2 SQIVND (reference sequence). V dropped 7 bases and J dropped 4; count of bases not matched to a gene: 7. The variable domain in full, with the rest retrieved from reference TRBV19 and TRBJ1-5, is DGGITQSPKYLFRKEGQNVTLSCEQNLNHDAMYWYRQDPGQGLRLIYYSQIVNDFQKGDIAEGYSVSREKKESFPLTVTSAQKNPTAFYLCASNRGSRNQPQHFGDGTRLSIL.

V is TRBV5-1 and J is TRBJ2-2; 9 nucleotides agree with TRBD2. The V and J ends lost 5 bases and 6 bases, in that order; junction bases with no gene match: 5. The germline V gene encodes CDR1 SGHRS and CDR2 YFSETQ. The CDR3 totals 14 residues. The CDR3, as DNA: TGCGCCAGCAGTTTAGCGGGAGCGGCCGGGGAGCTGTTTTTT. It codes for CASSLAGAAGELFF.

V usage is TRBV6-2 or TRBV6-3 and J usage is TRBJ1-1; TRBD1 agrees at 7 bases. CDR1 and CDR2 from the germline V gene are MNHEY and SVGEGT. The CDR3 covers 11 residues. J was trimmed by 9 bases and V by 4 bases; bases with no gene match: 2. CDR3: CASSSGQQAFF. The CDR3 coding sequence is TGTGCCAGCAGTTCGGGACAGCAAGCTTTCTTT.